This T cell receptor beta chain originates from a study of control samples from healthy donors and cancer patients. Method: immunoSEQ multiplex PCR; TCRdb's copy keeps in-frame clones and lacks some. The sample shows some 100,000 clones, about 90% of them seen only once. CDR3 length: 13 amino acids. Trimming stripped 3 bases from V and 6 bases from J, with 10 bases between. CDR1 and CDR2 from the germline V gene are LGHDT and YNNKEL (reference sequence). The sequence was obtained from a woman between 45 and 60 years old in good health. Sequenced sample: blood. This rearrangement joins TRBV3-1 (or the pseudogene TRBV3-2) to TRBJ2-3; D gene ambiguous. As DNA, the CDR3 is TGTGCCAGCAGCCACGCGAGACGGGATACGCAGTATTTT. It encodes CASSHARRDTQYF.